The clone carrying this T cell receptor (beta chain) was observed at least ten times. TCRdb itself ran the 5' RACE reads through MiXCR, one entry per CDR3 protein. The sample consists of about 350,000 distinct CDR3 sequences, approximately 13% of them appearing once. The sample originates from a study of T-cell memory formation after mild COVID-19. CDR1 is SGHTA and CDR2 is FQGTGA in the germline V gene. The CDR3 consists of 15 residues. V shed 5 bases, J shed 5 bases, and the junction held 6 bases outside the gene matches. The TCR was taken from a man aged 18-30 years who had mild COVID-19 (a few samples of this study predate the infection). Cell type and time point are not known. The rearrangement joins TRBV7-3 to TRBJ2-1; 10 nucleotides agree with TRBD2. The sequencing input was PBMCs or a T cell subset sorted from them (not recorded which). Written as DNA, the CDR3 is TGTGCCAGCAGCCCTAGCGGGGGATCGGACAATGAGCAGTTCTTC. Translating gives CASSPSGGSDNEQFF.